These T cell receptor beta chains were read from a single sample in a study of OX40 agonist ivuxolimab in advanced cancers. Repertoires were generated with immunoSEQ multiplex PCR, while TCRdb's copy carries only in-frame clones and drops some. Among about 56,000 clones listed, 83% were seen once. The source material was CD4+ or CD8+ T cells sorted from blood, sampled in a trial of the OX40 agonist ivuxolimab. Every receptor here comes from an adult with an advanced solid tumor such as melanoma, head and neck, liver or kidney cancer. Both conserved end residues are part of each CDR3. D genes are given only for firm matches. The size of a clone is reported for some rows only, either as once, few or many, or as a class for expanded clones.

>-|-|TRBJ1-5|TRBV28
TGTGCCAGCAGGGTGAGAAATAGCAATCAGCCCCAGCATTTT
CASRVRNSNQPQHF
>-|few|TRBJ1-3|TRBV28
TGTGCCAGCACCTCCATAAGAACTGGAAACACCATATATTTT
CASTSIRTGNTIYF
>-|-|TRBJ2-7|TRBV7-2
TGTGCCAGCAGCTTTTCCCCCACACCCTACGAGCAGTACTTC
CASSFSPTPYEQYF
>TRBD1|-|TRBJ1-1|TRBV6-5
TGTGCCAGCCGCGACAGGGTGAGCACTGAAGCTTTCTTT
CASRDRVSTEAFF
>-|-|TRBJ2-4|TRBV30
TGTGCCTGGAGTTCTGGGCAGGGAACCATTCAGTACTTC
CAWSSGQGTIQYF
>TRBD1|once|TRBJ2-6|TRBV5-1
TGCGCCAGCAGCCGTGATTGGACAGGGGGCTTTGGGGCCAACGTCCTGACTTTC
CASSRDWTGGFGANVLTF
>TRBD2|-|TRBJ2-5|TRBV5-1
TGCGCCAGCAGCTCCTTTAGCGGGAGAAGTCTAGAGACCCAGTACTTC
CASSSFSGRSLETQYF
>TRBD2|-|TRBJ2-3|TRBV6-6
TGTGCCAGCAGTCGGACTAGCTCGTCAGATACGCAGTATTTT
CASSRTSSSDTQYF
>-|-|TRBJ2-5|TRBV5-8
TGTGCCAGCAGCTTGTATGGATCAGGGGAGACCCAGTACTTC
CASSLYGSGETQYF
>-|-|TRBJ1-1|TRBV6-5
TGTGCCAGCAGTGCGGACTGGGCCAACACTGAAGCTTTCTTT
CASSADWANTEAFF
>TRBD1|-|TRBJ1-2|TRBV6-5
TGTGCCAGCAGCCAAGTGACAGGGAATGGCTACACCTTC
CASSQVTGNGYTF
>TRBD2|few|TRBJ2-3|TRBV30
TGTGCCTGGAGCTCCGGGACTAGCAGGTATTTT
CAWSSGTSRYF
>-|-|TRBJ2-1|TRBV9
TGTGCCAGCAGCCGAGTGGGGGGTGCCTACAATGAGCAGTTCTTC
CASSRVGGAYNEQFF
>-|-|TRBJ1-4|TRBV6-1
TGTGCCAGCAGTGAAGCAGGGGGTTCTAATGAAAAACTGTTTTTT
CASSEAGGSNEKLFF
>-|-|TRBJ2-1|TRBV14
TGTGCCAGCAGCCAGCAGTCCTACAATGAGCAGTTCTTC
CASSQQSYNEQFF
>TRBD2|-|TRBJ2-2|TRBV5-5
TGTGCCAGCAGCTTGCCTAGCGGGTCAAACACCGGGGAGCTGTTTTTT
CASSLPSGSNTGELFF
>TRBD1|-|TRBJ2-7|TRBV2
TGTGCCAGCAGGGTTGGACAGGGAAGATACGAGCAGTACTTC
CASRVGQGRYEQYF
>-|medium-sized|TRBJ1-5|TRBV16
TGTGCCAGCAGTCAACAGGAAAATCAGCCCCAGCATTTT
CASSQQENQPQHF
>-|-|TRBJ2-1|TRBV7-8
TGTGCCAGCAGCCTTCGGACAGCTAACAATGAGCAGTTCTTC
CASSLRTANNEQFF
>-|-|TRBJ2-7|TRBV5-4
TGTGCCAGCAGCTCAATTGGCCTCTCCTACGAGCAGTACTTC
CASSSIGLSYEQYF
>TRBD2|-|TRBJ2-7|TRBV6-1
TGTGCCAGCAGTCAGACTAGCCTGGGCTCCTACGAGCAGTACTTC
CASSQTSLGSYEQYF
>TRBD1|-|TRBJ2-7|TRBV6-6
TGTGCCAGCAGTTACTTGGGGACAGGGGTCGAGCAGTACTTC
CASSYLGTGVEQYF
>-|once|TRBJ1-1|TRBV29-1
TGCAGCGCCGACCGGACCAGGGATACTGAAGCTTTCTTT
CSADRTRDTEAFF
>-|-|TRBJ2-4|TRBV4-2
TGTGCCAGCAGCCAAGATGGAGGGGCCAGGGGCATTCAGTACTTC
CASSQDGGARGIQYF
>-|-|TRBJ2-3|TRBV5-1
TGCGCCAGCAGCTTGGCCAGCGGAGACTATGATACGCAGTATTTT
CASSLASGDYDTQYF
>-|-|TRBJ2-7|TRBV11-2
TGTGCCAGCAGCTTAGATCGGACTTACGAGCAGTACTTC
CASSLDRTYEQYF
>TRBD1|-|TRBJ1-3|TRBV30
TGTGCCCGGACAGGCCTTGGAAACACCATATATTTT
CARTGLGNTIYF
>-|-|TRBJ1-1|TRBV15
TGTGCCACCAGCAGAGCGGGGGAGGGCACTGAAGCTTTCTTT
CATSRAGEGTEAFF
>TRBD1|-|TRBJ2-1|TRBV27
TGTGCCAGCAGTCGGGACAGGCGATCCACTTCCTACAATGAGCAGTTCTTC
CASSRDRRSTSYNEQFF
>TRBD2|-|TRBJ2-7|TRBV7-2
TGTGCCAGCAGCTTAGCGCAGAGTCTAGCGGGAGGGTATCTCTACGAGCAGTACTTC
CASSLAQSLAGGYLYEQYF
>-|-|TRBJ2-6|TRBV27
TGTGCCAGCAGTGCCGCCGATCAGGGCCTTAGCTCTGGGGCCAACGTCCTGACTTTC
CASSAADQGLSSGANVLTF
>TRBD1|few|TRBJ1-5|TRBV25-1
TGTGCCAGCAGTGATGGAAGGGCAGGGGGAGATCAGCCCCAGCATTTT
CASSDGRAGGDQPQHF
>-|once|TRBJ2-3|TRBV6-5
TGTGCCAGCCACAGCACAGATACGCAGTATTTT
CASHSTDTQYF
>-|-|TRBJ1-5|TRBV30
TGTGCCTGGAGGGACAGAGACAATCAGCCCCAGCATTTT
CAWRDRDNQPQHF
>TRBD2|-|TRBJ2-1|TRBV7-2
TGTGCCAGCAGCCTCGGACTAGCGGGACCCTACAATGAGCAGTTCTTC
CASSLGLAGPYNEQFF
>-|-|TRBJ2-4|TRBV27
TGTGCCAGCAGGGATCCAGGGGCCAAAAACATTCAGTACTTC
CASRDPGAKNIQYF
>TRBD1|-|TRBJ1-4|TRBV6-1
TGTGCCAGCAGTGAGAGTACAGGGGCCGGTAATGAAAAACTGTTTTTT
CASSESTGAGNEKLFF
>-|-|TRBJ2-3|TRBV7-7
TGTGCCAGCAGCGCCGGCGTCACAGATACGCAGTATTTT
CASSAGVTDTQYF
>-|-|TRBJ2-2|TRBV13
TGTGCCAGCACAGGGACGGAGGTGAACACCGGGGAGCTGTTTTTT
CASTGTEVNTGELFF
>TRBD2|once|TRBJ2-7|TRBV9
TGTGCCAGCAGCGTAGGTCCTAGCGGAACCTACGAGCAGTACTTC
CASSVGPSGTYEQYF
>TRBD2|-|TRBJ2-1|TRBV7-9
TGTGCCGGCGTCACTAGCGGGAGCAATGAGCAGTTCTTC
CAGVTSGSNEQFF
>-|-|TRBJ1-5|TRBV27
TGTGCCAGCAGTTTATCCCCCAGGGGTGGCAATCAGCCCCAGCATTTT
CASSLSPRGGNQPQHF
>-|-|TRBJ2-5|TRBV4-1
TGCGCCAGCAGCGACCGGGCTGGGGGCGACCCCCAAGAGACCCAGTACTTC
CASSDRAGGDPQETQYF
>-|-|TRBJ1-1|TRBV6-1
TGTGCCAGCAGCGGAAGGGGTGTGACACTCGCTCAAGCTTTCTTT
CASSGRGVTLAQAFF
>-|-|TRBJ2-7|TRBV7-2
TGTGCCAGCAGCTTAGGACTGGAGCAGTACTTC
CASSLGLEQYF
>-|-|TRBJ1-2|TRBV7-2
TGTGCCAGCAGCTTAGCGCCTACAGAGAACTATGGCTACACCTTC
CASSLAPTENYGYTF
>-|-|TRBJ1-2|TRBV30
TGTGCCTGGAACTCGCCAGGGGAGAGATCCGCTCGCTACACCTTC
CAWNSPGERSARYTF
>-|-|TRBJ2-4|TRBV2
TGTGCCAGCAGTGAATCGAGCCTGCTGGCCAAAAACATTCAGTACTTC
CASSESSLLAKNIQYF
>-|-|TRBJ2-7|TRBV6-5
TGTGCCAGCAGTCAAGGGCCCCACGAGCAGTACTTC
CASSQGPHEQYF
>TRBD1|-|TRBJ1-2|TRBV4-2
TGTGCCAGCAGCCCCTTGGACAGGTTCTATGGCTACACCTTC
CASSPLDRFYGYTF
>-|-|TRBJ2-3|TRBV30
TGTGCCTGGAAGGGGGGCGCGACAGATACGCAGTATTTT
CAWKGGATDTQYF